This T cell receptor beta chain was captured by sequencing in a study of shared clonotypes between healthy human individuals. Method: immunoSEQ multiplex PCR; TCRdb's copy keeps in-frame clones and lacks some. This table holds around 700,000 clones, about 90% found once. V shed 1 base and J shed 7 bases, with 8 bases lying between them. CDR1 SEHNR and CDR2 FQNEAQ come from the germline V gene (reference sequence). The CDR3 is made up of 13 amino acids. Terminally differentiated effector memory CD45RA+ cells were excluded from the naive CD8 cells, which were CD45RO-negative and positively selected for CCR7.

The chain uses TRBV7-9 and TRBJ2-1; no definite D call. The sequenced sample consisted of naive CD8+ T cells sorted from blood. The receptor was isolated from a man aged 30 to 45 in good health. CDR3 in amino acids: CASSLGMGNEQFF. CDR3 DNA sequence: TGTGCCAGCAGCTTAGGGATGGGGAATGAGCAGTTCTTC.